Listed below are T cell receptor beta chains from one sample, sequenced in a study of blood T cells in healthy people across ages. TCRdb reprocessed the 5' RACE reads with MiXCR, giving one entry per CDR3 protein. The data show around 1.7 million distinct CDR3 sequences, approximately 28% seen once. The specimen sequenced was blood. The receptors were gathered from a woman aged 30 to 39 in good health. CDR3s include the opening cysteine and the closing phenylalanine or tryptophan. A D gene is named only where the DNA matches it firmly. Clone sizes are given selectively: once, few, many, or a class where the clone is expanded.

clone_size	v_call	j_call	d_call	cdr3_nt	cdr3_aa
many	TRBV2	TRBJ2-6	.	TGTGCCAGCCGGAAGGCTGGGGCCAACGTCCTGACTTTC	CASRKAGANVLTF
few	TRBV28	TRBJ1-1	TRBD1	TGTGCCAGCAGCCTTACGTCAGGGGGCACTGAAGCTTTCTTT	CASSLTSGGTEAFF
.	TRBV4-1	TRBJ1-2	.	TGCGCCAGCAGCCACCAGGGGCTCGCCTATGGCTACACCTTC	CASSHQGLAYGYTF
few	TRBV6-1	TRBJ2-1	.	TGTGCCAGCAGACGAACCAGGGGGGGCGATGAGCAGTTCTTC	CASRRTRGGDEQFF
.	TRBV4-2	TRBJ1-2	.	TGTGCCAGCAGCCAAGAACGGCCGGGGAATGGCTACACCTTC	CASSQERPGNGYTF
.	TRBV10-3	TRBJ1-1	.	TGTGCCATCAGTGAGTCGAAGTGGGGTGAAGCTTTCTTT	CAISESKWGEAFF
many	TRBV4-1	TRBJ2-5	.	TGCGCCAGCAGCCAAATGGGGGGCCTAGAGACCCAGTACTTC	CASSQMGGLETQYF
many	TRBV29-1	TRBJ2-5	.	TGCAGCGTTGCCCCAGGGACAGAGACCCAGTACTTC	CSVAPGTETQYF
few	TRBV4-3	TRBJ2-3	TRBD1	TGCGCCAGCAGCTCGTCACAGGGGACCGCAGATACGCAGTATTTT	CASSSSQGTADTQYF
.	TRBV20-1	TRBJ2-3	.	TGCAGTGCACGGGACTTTTTCGCAGATACGCAGTATTTT	CSARDFFADTQYF
few	TRBV18	TRBJ2-1	TRBD1	TGTGCCAGCTCACCTGGCCAGGGGGTGAGGAATGAGCAGTTCTTC	CASSPGQGVRNEQFF
.	TRBV7-2	TRBJ2-1	TRBD2	TGTGCCAGCAGCCTTGGGGGAGGGCCCTACAATGAGCAGCTCTTC	CASSLGGGPYNEQLF
.	TRBV10-3	TRBJ1-5	.	TGTGCCATCAGTGACAGGGAGGCGAGTCAGCCCCAGCATTTT	CAISDREASQPQHF
.	TRBV5-1	TRBJ2-5	.	TGCGCCAGCAGCTCTGAACCGGACCAGAACCAGTACTTC	CASSSEPDQNQYF
many	TRBV5-5	TRBJ2-4	TRBD2	TGTGCCAGCAGGGGCGGCGGGGGGGATCGTAACATTCAGTACTTC	CASRGGGGDRNIQYF
few	TRBV10-3	TRBJ2-1	.	TGTGCCATCAGTGAGTCGGTAGTTCCCAACAATGAGCAGTTCTTC	CAISESVVPNNEQFF
few	TRBV12-3/TRBV12-4	TRBJ1-5	TRBD1	TGTGCCAGCAGTCGCAGACAGGGTGGGGGTCGGCCCCAGCATTTT	CASSRRQGGGRPQHF
few	TRBV7-7	TRBJ2-3	.	TGTGCCAGCAGTTTTTCGACAGTCACAGATACGCGGTATTTT	CASSFSTVTDTRYF
.	TRBV4-1	TRBJ2-7	TRBD2	TGCGCCAGCAGCCAAGATCACGCGGGGGGGCCGAACGAGCAGTACTTC	CASSQDHAGGPNEQYF
.	TRBV28	TRBJ2-4	TRBD2	TGTGCCAGCGGTTTACTGACTAGCGGGGCCAAAAACATTCAGTACTTC	CASGLLTSGAKNIQYF
few	TRBV20-1	TRBJ2-1	TRBD2	TGCAGTGCTAGTATGGCTAGCGGCTACAATGAGCAGTTCTTC	CSASMASGYNEQFF
once	TRBV9	TRBJ2-3	TRBD2	TGTGCCAGCAGCGCCCGTCACGGACTAGCGGGGAGGACAGATACGCAGTATTTT	CASSARHGLAGRTDTQYF
.	TRBV28	TRBJ1-5	TRBD1	TGTGCCAGCATCCCCGGCGGGACAGGCGTAAGCGTACAGCCCCAGCATTTT	CASIPGGTGVSVQPQHF
.	TRBV29-1	TRBJ1-4	.	TGCAGCGTCGCTGAACCTCAGGGGTTGGCAAGTAATGAAAAACTGTTTTTT	CSVAEPQGLASNEKLFF
.	TRBV7-9	TRBJ2-3	.	TGTGCCAGCAGCTTAGCGTATACTAGCACAGATACGCAGTATTTT	CASSLAYTSTDTQYF
.	TRBV12-3/TRBV12-4	TRBJ1-2	.	TGTGCCAGCAGTTTAGGCAGGCCAGCTAACTATGGCTACACCTTC	CASSLGRPANYGYTF
few	TRBV28	TRBJ1-2	TRBD1	TGTGCCAGCAGTTTATTGGGACAGGGGGTAGGATATGGCTACACCTTC	CASSLLGQGVGYGYTF
.	TRBV20-1	TRBJ2-1	.	TGCAGTGCTCGGCGGGGCGGGACTTACAATAAGCAGTTCTTC	CSARRGGTYNKQFF
few	TRBV29-1	TRBJ1-4	.	TGCAGCGTTGACGTCACGGATGAAAAACTGTTTTTT	CSVDVTDEKLFF
.	TRBV6-1	TRBJ2-1	TRBD1	TGTGCCAGCAGTGCCCGACAGGATACAGGGGGCGCAAGCAATGAGCAGTTCTTC	CASSARQDTGGASNEQFF
.	TRBV4-3	TRBJ2-3	TRBD2	TGCGCCAGCAGCGCACATCCTAGCGGGGGAATCCCCGGGAGGACAGATACGCAGTATTTT	CASSAHPSGGIPGRTDTQYF
few	TRBV3-1	TRBJ2-1	.	TGTGCCAGCAGCCAAGATTCCGGGCTAGCGCTTTACAATGAGCAGTTCTTC	CASSQDSGLALYNEQFF
.	TRBV12-3/TRBV12-4	TRBJ2-1	TRBD1	TGTGCCAGCAGTTTAGCGGGGACAGGGGGTTCCTACGAGCAGTTCTTC	CASSLAGTGGSYEQFF
.	TRBV7-7	TRBJ2-5	.	TGTGCCAGCAGCTTAGTAGGGACTTCAAAAGAGACCCAGTACTTC	CASSLVGTSKETQYF
.	TRBV4-3	TRBJ1-4	.	TGCGCCAGCAGCCAAGAAGGTAGAGAAAAACTGTTTTTT	CASSQEGREKLFF